Listed here are 6 T cell receptor beta chains from one sample, sequenced in a study of blood T cells in healthy people across ages. For the second PCR, which ran for 7 to 11 cycles, a sample-barcoded 5' primer and a J-beta primer mix were used. TCRdb redid the calling of the 5' RACE reads with MiXCR, one entry per CDR3 protein. The sample lists hundreds of thousands of distinct CDR3 sequences; 49% were seen once. Sequencing was done on a sample of blood. The source of these receptors is a woman aged 60 to 75 in good health.

Only a few counts were recorded for this clonotype. The chain carries TRBV7-2 and TRBJ2-1; tentatively, D is TRBD1 or TRBD2 (5 bases each). Trimming pared 5 bases from V and 4 bases from J, leaving 15 bases between. CDR1 and CDR2 from the germline V gene are SGHTA and FQGNSA. The CDR3 is made up of 15 amino acids. CDR3 nucleotide sequence: TGTGCCAGCAGCCGGACTTCAGGGCCTTACAATGAGCAGTTCTTC. This codes for CASSRTSGPYNEQFF.

The gene calls are TRBV6-5 and TRBJ2-7, with D maybe TRBD1 (6 bases). Between the trimmed V and J ends, which lost 7 bases and 1 base, there was a span of 14 bases. In germline, CDR1 is MNHEY, CDR2 SVGAGI. This CDR3 spans 14 amino acids. The CDR3 sequence is CASTPPDSSYEQYF. CDR3 sequence (DNA): TGTGCCAGCACCCCCCCGGACAGTTCCTACGAGCAGTACTTC.

This clonotype was recorded a few times. The V gene is TRBV28, the J gene TRBJ2-5, with TRBD2 as a possible D gene (5 bases). The germline V gene has CDR1 MDHEN and CDR2 SYDVKM. Trimming took off 1 base at V and 5 bases at J, with 14 bases between the two ends. The CDR3 runs 15 residues. The chain's CDR3 is CASSLSQRSRETQYF. In DNA, the CDR3 is TGTGCCAGCAGTTTATCACAGCGGTCGAGGGAGACCCAGTACTTC.

The chain recombines TRBV4-3 with TRBJ2-1; 10 bases fit TRBD2. V lost 0 bases and J lost 4; bases outside the gene matches: 9. The CDR3 spans 18 residues. Germline loops: CDR1 LGHNA, CDR2 YSLEER. For the CDR3, the DNA is TGCGCCAGCAGCCAAGAGGCGCGGGGTAGCGGGAGGTACAATGAGCAGTTCTTC. It codes for CASSQEARGSGRYNEQFF.

The rearrangement links TRBV5-4 to TRBJ2-5, with 8 nucleotides matching TRBD1. CDR1 and CDR2 from the germline V gene are SGHNT and YYREEE (reference sequence). This CDR3 is built from 16 residues. Trimming removed 4 bases from V and 1 base from J; junction bases left unmatched: 9. In DNA, the CDR3 is TGTGCCAGCAGCCTAGGACAGGGAGATGTCCAAGAGACCCAGTACTTC. Translating gives CASSLGQGDVQETQYF.

V and J are TRBV28 and TRBJ1-5; D not resolved. The CDR3 runs 14 residues. Germline V gene sequence: CDR1 MDHEN, CDR2 SYDVKM. The germline V and J ends were trimmed by 7 bases and 0 bases, with 10 bases remaining between them. CDR3 sequence (DNA): TGTGCCAGCAAAGCGACGTATAGCAATCAGCCCCAGCATTTT. Translation: CASKATYSNQPQHF.